The clone carrying this T cell receptor (beta chain) appeared many times. The antigen is undetermined. Duration under 3 months, a NOSPECS grade of at least 4, and a Clinical Activity Score of at least 3 characterized the ophthalmopathy patients. Amplification targeted TCR beta CDR3 regions from RNA transcripts. First-round RT-PCR of the TCR CDR3 relied on the HTBI primer set. TCRdb itself ran the multiplex PCR reads through MiXCR, one entry per CDR3 protein. The sample contains hundreds of thousands of distinct CDR3 sequences, 24% of which appear only once. The sample belongs to a study of T cells in Graves' hyperthyroidism and ophthalmopathy. Study-level points and caveats: The model identified upcoming ophthalmopathy a median approximately six months ahead of onset.

The specimen was blood. The clonotype comes from a woman under 40 with Graves' ophthalmopathy.

CDR3 region: CASSESGQVNTEAFF. In DNA, the CDR3 is TGTGCCAGCAGTGAATCTGGCCAGGTGAACACTGAAGCTTTCTTT. The chain carries TRBV2 and TRBJ1-1; D not certain. The CDR3 is 15 amino acids. The germline CDR1 and CDR2 sequences are SNHLY and FYNNEI. With 2 bases removed from V and 0 bases from J, the gap between germline ends came to 10 bases.